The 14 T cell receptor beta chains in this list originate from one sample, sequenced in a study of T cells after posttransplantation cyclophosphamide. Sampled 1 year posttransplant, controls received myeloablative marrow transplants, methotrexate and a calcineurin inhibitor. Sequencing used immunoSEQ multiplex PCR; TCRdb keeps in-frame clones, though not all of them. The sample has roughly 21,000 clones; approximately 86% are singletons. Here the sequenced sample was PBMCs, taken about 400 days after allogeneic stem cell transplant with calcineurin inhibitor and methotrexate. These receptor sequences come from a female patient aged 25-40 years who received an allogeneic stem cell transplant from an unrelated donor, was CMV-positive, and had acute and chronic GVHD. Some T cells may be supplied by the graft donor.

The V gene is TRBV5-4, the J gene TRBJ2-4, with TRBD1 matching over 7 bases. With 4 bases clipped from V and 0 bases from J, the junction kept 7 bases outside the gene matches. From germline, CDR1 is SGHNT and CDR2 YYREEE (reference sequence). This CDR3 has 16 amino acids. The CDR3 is CASSRQGELAKNIQYF. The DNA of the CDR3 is TGTGCCAGCAGCCGACAGGGAGAACTAGCCAAAAACATTCAGTACTTC.

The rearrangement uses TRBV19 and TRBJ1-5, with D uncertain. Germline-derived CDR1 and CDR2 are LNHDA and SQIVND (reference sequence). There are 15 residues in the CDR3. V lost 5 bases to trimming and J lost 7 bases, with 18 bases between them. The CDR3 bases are TGTGCCAGTAGTCCGAAAGGAGGGTGGGGACAGCCCCAGCATTTT. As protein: CASSPKGGWGQPQHF.

CDR3 sequence (DNA): TGTGCCAGCAGCTCTAACAGGGCCTCTGGAAACACCATATATTTT. Translating gives CASSSNRASGNTIYF. This sequence joins TRBV13 and TRBJ1-3, with TRBD1 as a possible D gene (6 bases). This CDR3 region has 15 residues. Germline CDR1 and CDR2: PRHDT and FYEKMQ (reference sequence). Trimming took off 4 bases at V and 0 bases at J, with 10 bases between the two ends. Using reference TRBV13 and TRBJ1-3 for the parts outside the CDR3, the full variable domain is AAGVIQSPRHLIKEKRETATLKCYPIPRHDTVYWYQQGPGQDPQFLISFYEKMQSDKGSIPDRFSAQQFSDYHSELNMSSLELGDSALYFCASSSNRASGNTIYFGEGSWLTVV.

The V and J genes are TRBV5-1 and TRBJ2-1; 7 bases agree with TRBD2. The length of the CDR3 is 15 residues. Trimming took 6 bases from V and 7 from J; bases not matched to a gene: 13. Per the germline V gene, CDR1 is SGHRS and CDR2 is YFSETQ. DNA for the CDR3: TGCGCCAGCACTCAAAACCCGGGAGGTCAAAATGAGCAGTTCTTC. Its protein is CASTQNPGGQNEQFF.

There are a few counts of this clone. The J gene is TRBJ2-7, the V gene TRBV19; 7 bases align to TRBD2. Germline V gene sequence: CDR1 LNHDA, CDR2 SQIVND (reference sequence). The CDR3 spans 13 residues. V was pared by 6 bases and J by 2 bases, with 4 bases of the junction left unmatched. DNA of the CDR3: TGTGCCAGTAGGGACGCGGGGGCCTACGAGCAGTACTTC. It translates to CASRDAGAYEQYF.

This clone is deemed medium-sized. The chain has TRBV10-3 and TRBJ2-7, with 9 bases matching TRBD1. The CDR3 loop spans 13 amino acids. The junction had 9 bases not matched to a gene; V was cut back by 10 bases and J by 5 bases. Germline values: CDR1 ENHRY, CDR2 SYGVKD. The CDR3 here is CATSGTGSHEQYF. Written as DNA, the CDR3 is TGTGCCACCTCCGGGACAGGGAGCCACGAGCAGTACTTC.

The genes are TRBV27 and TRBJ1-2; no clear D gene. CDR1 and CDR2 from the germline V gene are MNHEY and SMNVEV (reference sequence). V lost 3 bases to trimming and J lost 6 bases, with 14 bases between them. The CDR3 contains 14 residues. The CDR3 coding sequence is TGTGCCAGCAGTTTGTCCAGTTCATCCGATGGCTACACCTTC. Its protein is CASSLSSSSDGYTF.

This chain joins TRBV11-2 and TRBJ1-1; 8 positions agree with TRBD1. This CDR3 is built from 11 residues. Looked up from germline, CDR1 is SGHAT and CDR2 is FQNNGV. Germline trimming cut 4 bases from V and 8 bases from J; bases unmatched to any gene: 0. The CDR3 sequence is CASSYRGEAFF. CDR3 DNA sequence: TGTGCCAGCAGCTACAGGGGGGAAGCTTTCTTT.

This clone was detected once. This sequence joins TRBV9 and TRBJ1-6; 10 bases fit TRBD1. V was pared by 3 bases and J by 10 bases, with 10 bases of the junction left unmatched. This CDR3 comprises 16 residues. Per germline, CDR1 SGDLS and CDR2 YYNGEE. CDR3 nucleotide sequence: TGTGCCAGCAGCGGGGGTTGGGGACAGGGGACCTCACCCCTCCACTTT. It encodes CASSGGWGQGTSPLHF. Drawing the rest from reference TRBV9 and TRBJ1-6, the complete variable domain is DSGVTQTPKHLITATGQRVTLRCSPRSGDLSVYWYQQSLDQGLQFLIQYYNGEERAKGNILERFSAQQFPDLHSELNLSSLELGDSALYFCASSGGWGQGTSPLHFGNGTRLTVT.

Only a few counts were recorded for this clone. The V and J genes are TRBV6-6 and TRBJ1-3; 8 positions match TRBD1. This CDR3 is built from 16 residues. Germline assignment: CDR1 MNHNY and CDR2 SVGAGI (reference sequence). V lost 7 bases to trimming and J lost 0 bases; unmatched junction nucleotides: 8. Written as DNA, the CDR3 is TGTGCCAGCACCTACGGACAGGGCGCCTCTGGAAACACCATATATTTT. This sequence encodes CASTYGQGASGNTIYF.

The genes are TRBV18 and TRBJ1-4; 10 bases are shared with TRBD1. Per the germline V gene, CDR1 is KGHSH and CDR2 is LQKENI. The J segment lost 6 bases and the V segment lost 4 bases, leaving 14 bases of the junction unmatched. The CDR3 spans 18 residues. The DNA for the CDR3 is TGTGCCAGCTCACGAATCGTAGACAGGGGGCGAAAGGATGAAAAACTGTTTTTT. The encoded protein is CASSRIVDRGRKDEKLFF.

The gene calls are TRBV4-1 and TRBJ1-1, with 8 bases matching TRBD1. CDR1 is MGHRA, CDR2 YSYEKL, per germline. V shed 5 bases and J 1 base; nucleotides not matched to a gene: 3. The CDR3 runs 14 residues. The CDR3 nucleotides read TGCGCCAGCAGCTTCGGACAGGGGAACACTGAAGCTTTCTTT. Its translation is CASSFGQGNTEAFF.

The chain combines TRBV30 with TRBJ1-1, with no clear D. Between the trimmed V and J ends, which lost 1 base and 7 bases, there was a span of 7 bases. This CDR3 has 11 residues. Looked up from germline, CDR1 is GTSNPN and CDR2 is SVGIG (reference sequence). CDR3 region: CAWSAGSEAFF. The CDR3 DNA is TGTGCCTGGAGTGCGGGGAGTGAAGCTTTCTTT.

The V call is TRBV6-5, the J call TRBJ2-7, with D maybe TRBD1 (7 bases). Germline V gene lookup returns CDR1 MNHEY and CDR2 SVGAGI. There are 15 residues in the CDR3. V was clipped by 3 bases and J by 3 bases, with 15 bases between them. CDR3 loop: CASSYEAGGSYEQYF. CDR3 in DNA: TGTGCCAGCAGTTATGAGGCAGGGGGGAGCTACGAGCAGTACTTC.